This T cell receptor beta chain is from a study of T cell responses to AZD1222 COVID-19 vaccine. Study outcomes and limitations: Only after the peak T cell response were repertoires sampled. Dominant at 160-218 and 743-854, vaccine-associated CD4 TCRs also spanned spike. Within unmutated variant regions lay the reported targets of nearly half of spike-specific TCRs.

Comment on this clone: Its antigen is not known.

The data were produced by immunoSEQ multiplex PCR, yet TCRdb's version contains in-frame clones alone and is incomplete. The sample consists of under 200,000 clones, about 95% of them appearing once. The source material was peripheral blood, sampled on day 0 of AZD1222 vaccination. This clonotype was sampled from an adult in good health.

CDR3 nucleotides: TGTGCCAGCTCATCAGGGACAGGGGATAGCAACTATGGCTACACCTTC. This sequence encodes CASSSGTGDSNYGYTF. The chain employs TRBV18 and TRBJ1-2; 10 bases fit TRBD1. Losses at the gene ends were 5 bases for V and 2 bases for J; bases not matched to a gene: 8. The CDR3 spans 16 residues. Germline CDR1 and CDR2: KGHSH and LQKENI.